This TCR beta chain is from a study of early T cells in non-severe SARS-CoV-2 infection. Study background: The study sequenced bulk RNA from unsorted whole blood, with chains unpaired. Whole-study findings and limits: Private and CD4 specificities were missed by VDJdb matching, skewed to anti-spike CD8.

Germline-derived CDR1 and CDR2 are DFQATT and SNEGSKA (reference sequence). This CDR3 has 13 residues. Between the trimmed V and J ends, which lost 3 bases and 5 bases, there was a span of 14 bases. This clonotype was seen only a few times. Its antigen is as yet unknown. Individual cDNA molecules were tagged with unique molecular identifiers. TCRdb fed the 5' RACE reads into MiXCR, producing one record per CDR3 protein. The table includes about 77,000 distinct CDR3 sequences, about a sixth detected once. This TCR came from an adult who was a healthcare worker with PCR-confirmed SARS-CoV-2 infection or an uninfected control (not recorded which). Sequencing used whole blood. J is TRBJ2-7 and V is TRBV20-1; D is unclear. CDR3 sequence reads: CSASGPSQDEQYF. As DNA, the CDR3 is TGCAGTGCTAGCGGCCCGTCGCAAGACGAGCAGTACTTC.